This T cell receptor (beta chain) is from a study of blood T cell repertoires in COVID-19. About the research overall: The samples span acute and convalescent COVID-19 from the United States, Italy and Spain.

Using immunoSEQ multiplex PCR, the repertoire was profiled, and TCRdb retains in-frame clones only, with some absent. The sample lists some 220,000 clones, approximately 80% occurring once. Germline CDR1 is ENHRY and CDR2 is SYGVKD. The CDR3 extends over 15 amino acids. Trimming cost V 4 bases and J 8 bases; bases outside gene matches: 8. The sequence derives from a human donor in a cohort sampled during active COVID-19. The sequencing sample was made of peripheral blood. This chain joins TRBV10-3 and TRBJ1-2; the match to TRBD1 covers 12 bases. CDR3 amino acids: CAISAKGQGAGGYTF. Here the CDR3 DNA reads TGTGCCATCAGTGCGAAGGGACAGGGGGCCGGAGGCTACACCTTC.